This entry concerns a single T cell receptor (beta chain). Its target is not known. The CDR3 extends over 16 amino acids. J lost 5 bases, V lost 2 bases, and 12 bases had no gene match. Looked up from germline, CDR1 is SGHRS and CDR2 is YFSETQ. CD4+ cells underwent separation, giving CD45RA+ naive and CD45RA-negative memory subsets. The data are from a study of shared clonotypes between healthy human individuals. Study-level results: The study generally estimated greater richness for naive than memory subsets. With a handful of donors compared, about 5.2% of naive CD4 clonotypes were shared.

In the authors' workflow: In the immunoSEQ data, sequences were junction-only and lacked quality scores, so filtering differed. Produced via immunoSEQ multiplex PCR; TCRdb's table is partial and in-frame only. Clonal size and the V and J genes are those of that table, whereas D and trimming came from the DNA. The table shows about 1.5 million clones, with approximately 98% occurring only once. Sequencing input: naive CD4+ T cells sorted from blood. Subset given: CD45RA+ positively selected. This receptor was identified in a young man in good health. The chain recombines TRBV5-1 with TRBJ1-2; 7 bases map to TRBD1. CDR3 coding DNA: TGCGCCAGCAGCTTAGATAGAGGGGGCGCTGGTTATGGCTACACCTTC. This encodes CASSLDRGGAGYGYTF. Full variable domain (missing parts from reference TRBV5-1 and TRBJ1-2): KAGVTQTPRYLIKTRGQQVTLSCSPISGHRSVSWYQQTPGQGLQFLFEYFSETQRNKGNFPGRFSGRQFSNSRSEMNVSTLELGDSALYLCASSLDRGGAGYGYTFGSGTRLTVV.